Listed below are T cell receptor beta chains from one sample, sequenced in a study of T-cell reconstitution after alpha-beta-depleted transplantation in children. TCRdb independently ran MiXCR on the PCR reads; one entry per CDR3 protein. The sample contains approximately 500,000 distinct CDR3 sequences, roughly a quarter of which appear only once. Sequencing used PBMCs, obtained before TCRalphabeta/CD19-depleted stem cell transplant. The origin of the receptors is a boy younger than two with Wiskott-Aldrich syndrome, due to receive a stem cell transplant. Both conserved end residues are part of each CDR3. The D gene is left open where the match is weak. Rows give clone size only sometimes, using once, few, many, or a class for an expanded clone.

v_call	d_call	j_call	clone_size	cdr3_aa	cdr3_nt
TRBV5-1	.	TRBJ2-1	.	CASSLNPPYNEQFF	TGCGCCAGCAGCTTGAATCCTCCCTACAATGAGCAGTTCTTC
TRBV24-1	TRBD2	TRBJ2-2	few	CATSPPSGRNTGELFF	TGTGCCACCAGTCCGCCTAGCGGACGGAACACCGGGGAGCTGTTTTTT
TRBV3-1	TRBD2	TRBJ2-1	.	CASSPAGGLAGGQQNEQFF	TGTGCCAGCAGCCCAGCGGGGGGACTAGCGGGTGGACAGCAAAATGAGCAGTTCTTC
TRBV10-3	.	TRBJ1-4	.	CAIAGTDNEKLFF	TGTGCCATCGCCGGGACGGATAATGAAAAACTGTTTTTT
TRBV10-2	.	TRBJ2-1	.	CASSESGGADYNEQFF	TGCGCCAGCAGTGAGTCGGGCGGGGCAGACTACAATGAGCAGTTCTTC
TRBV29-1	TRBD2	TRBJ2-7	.	CSARGLAGTEQYF	TGCAGCGCGAGGGGACTAGCGGGAACCGAGCAGTACTTC
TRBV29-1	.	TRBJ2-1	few	CSVASGGPYNEQFF	TGCAGCGTGGCTAGTGGGGGGCCCTACAATGAGCAGTTCTTC
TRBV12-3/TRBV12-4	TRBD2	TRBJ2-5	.	CASTSLSGIRETQYF	TGTGCCAGCACCTCACTGAGCGGGATTAGGGAGACCCAGTACTTC
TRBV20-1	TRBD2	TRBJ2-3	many	CSASRLAGGRGSTDTQYF	TGCAGTGCTTCTCGACTAGCGGGAGGCCGGGGGTCCACAGATACGCAGTATTTT
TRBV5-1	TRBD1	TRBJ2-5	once	CASSVTGGGGETQYF	TGCGCCAGCAGTGTGACAGGGGGAGGTGGAGAGACCCAGTACTTC
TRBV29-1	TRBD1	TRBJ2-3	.	CSANRGISTDTQYF	TGCAGCGCAAACAGGGGGATAAGCACAGATACGCAGTATTTT
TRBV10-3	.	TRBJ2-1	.	CAISQDSWTYNEQFF	TGTGCCATCAGCCAGGACAGCTGGACCTACAATGAGCAGTTCTTC
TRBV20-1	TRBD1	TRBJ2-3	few	CSASGTGSTDTQYF	TGCAGTGCTAGTGGGACAGGTAGCACAGATACGCAGTATTTT
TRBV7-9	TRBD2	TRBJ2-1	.	CASSWGTSGRPYNEQFF	TGTGCCAGCAGCTGGGGGACTAGCGGGAGGCCCTACAATGAGCAGTTCTTC
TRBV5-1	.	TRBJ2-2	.	CASSLFRNTGELFF	TGCGCCAGCAGCTTGTTCCGGAACACCGGGGAGCTGTTTTTT
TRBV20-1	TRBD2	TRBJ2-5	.	CSAEWTSGFTETQYF	TGCAGTGCTGAGTGGACTAGCGGGTTTACAGAGACCCAGTACTTC
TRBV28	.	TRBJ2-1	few	CASSFDIAATQFF	TGTGCCAGCAGTTTTGATATAGCGGCCACGCAGTTCTTC
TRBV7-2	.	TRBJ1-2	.	CASSLASGEANYGYTF	TGTGCCAGCAGCTTAGCGAGCGGGGAAGCTAACTATGGCTACACCTTC
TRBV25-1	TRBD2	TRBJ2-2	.	CASSGLGPRTAGSWNTGELFF	TGTGCCAGCAGTGGACTAGGGCCACGAACAGCGGGAAGCTGGAACACCGGGGAGCTGTTTTTT
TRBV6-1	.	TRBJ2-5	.	CASRGLDQRETQYF	TGTGCCAGCAGGGGCTTAGACCAAAGAGAGACCCAGTACTTC
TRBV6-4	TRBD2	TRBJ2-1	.	CASSDPRLAGGFSYNEQFF	TGTGCCAGCAGTGACCCGAGACTAGCGGGAGGGTTCTCCTACAATGAGCAGTTCTTC
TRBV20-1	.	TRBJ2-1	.	CSARGVVNSYNEQFF	TGCAGTGCTCGAGGAGTAGTGAACTCCTACAATGAGCAGTTCTTC
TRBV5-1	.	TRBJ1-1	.	CASSLFPGPNTEAFF	TGCGCCAGCAGCTTGTTTCCAGGACCGAACACTGAAGCTTTCTTT
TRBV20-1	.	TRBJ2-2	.	CSASPPYNTGELFF	TGCAGTGCTAGTCCGCCCTACAACACCGGGGAGCTGTTTTTT
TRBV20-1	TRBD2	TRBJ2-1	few	CSARMNLAGYNEQFF	TGCAGTGCTAGAATGAACCTAGCGGGATACAATGAGCAGTTCTTC
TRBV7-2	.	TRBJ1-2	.	CASRLGQGPSRGGYTF	TGTGCCAGCAGGCTAGGGCAGGGCCCCTCGAGGGGGGGCTACACCTTC
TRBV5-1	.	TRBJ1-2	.	CASSFEGLYGYTF	TGCGCCAGCAGCTTTGAGGGGCTCTATGGCTACACCTTC
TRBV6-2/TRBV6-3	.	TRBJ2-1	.	CASSYSMFTYWRLGGNEQFF	TGTGCCAGCAGTTACTCGATGTTTACGTACTGGCGACTAGGAGGTAATGAGCAGTTCTTC
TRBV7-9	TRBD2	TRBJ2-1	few	CASSPTSGHGDEQFF	TGTGCCAGCAGCCCAACTAGCGGCCATGGGGATGAGCAGTTCTTC
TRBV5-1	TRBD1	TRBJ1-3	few	CASSPGRTGTGNTIYF	TGCGCCAGCAGCCCTGGCCGGACAGGGACGGGAAACACCATATATTTT
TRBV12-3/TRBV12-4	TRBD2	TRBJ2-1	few	CASSFSLPGGYNEQFF	TGTGCCAGCAGTTTCAGCCTCCCGGGAGGGTACAATGAGCAGTTCTTC
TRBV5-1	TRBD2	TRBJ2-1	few	CASSGTSGHSYNEQFF	TGCGCCAGCAGCGGGACTAGCGGACACTCCTACAATGAGCAGTTCTTC
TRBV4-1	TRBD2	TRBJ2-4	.	CASSQDRGLLNIQYF	TGCGCCAGCAGCCAAGATCGGGGACTACTAAACATTCAGTACTTC
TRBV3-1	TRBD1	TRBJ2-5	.	CASRKTGDTETQYF	TGTGCCAGCAGAAAAACAGGGGACACGGAGACCCAGTACTTC
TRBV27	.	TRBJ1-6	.	CASKIGVGNSPLHF	TGTGCCAGCAAAATAGGGGTTGGGAATTCACCCCTCCACTTT
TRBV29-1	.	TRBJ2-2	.	CSAHRNTGELFF	TGCAGCGCCCACAGGAACACCGGGGAGCTGTTTTTT
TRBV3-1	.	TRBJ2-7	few	CASSQVYDSAYEQYF	TGTGCCAGCAGCCAAGTATACGACTCCGCCTACGAGCAGTACTTC
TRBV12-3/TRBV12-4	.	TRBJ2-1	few	CASSLSGTLNNEQFF	TGTGCCAGCAGTTTGTCGGGGACTTTGAACAATGAGCAGTTCTTC
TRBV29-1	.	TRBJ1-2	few	CSVEWGVYGYTF	TGCAGCGTTGAATGGGGGGTGTATGGCTACACCTTC
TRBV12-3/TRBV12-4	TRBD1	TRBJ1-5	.	CASRLGQNQPQHF	TGTGCCAGCAGGTTGGGACAGAATCAGCCCCAGCATTTT
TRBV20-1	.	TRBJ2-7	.	CSATPGISSYEQYF	TGCAGTGCTACTCCGGGGATTTCATCCTACGAGCAGTACTTC
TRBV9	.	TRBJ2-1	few	CASSVAGFNEQFF	TGTGCCAGCAGCGTAGCTGGATTCAATGAGCAGTTCTTC
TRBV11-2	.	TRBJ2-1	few	CASSPSVGNEQFF	TGTGCCAGCAGCCCCTCCGTCGGCAATGAGCAGTTCTTC
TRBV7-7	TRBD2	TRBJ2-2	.	CASSAGLPNTGELFF	TGTGCCAGCAGCGCGGGACTACCGAACACCGGGGAGCTGTTTTTT
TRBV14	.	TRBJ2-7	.	CASSEAMAGEQYF	TGTGCCAGCAGCGAAGCCATGGCCGGAGAGCAGTACTTC
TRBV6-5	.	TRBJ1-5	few	CASSYSMGVRGWEQPQHF	TGTGCCAGCAGTTACTCGATGGGTGTGCGGGGATGGGAGCAGCCCCAGCATTTT
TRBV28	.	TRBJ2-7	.	CASSLGGRYAQYF	TGTGCCAGCAGTTTAGGCGGACGGTACGCGCAGTACTTC
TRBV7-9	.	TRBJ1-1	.	CASNALGTANTEAFF	TGTGCCAGCAACGCCCTCGGGACGGCGAACACTGAAGCTTTCTTT
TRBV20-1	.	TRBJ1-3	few	CSARVGGAGNTIYF	TGCAGTGCTAGAGTGGGGGGGGCTGGAAACACCATATATTTT
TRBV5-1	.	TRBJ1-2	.	CASSLGDPSGSYGYTF	TGCGCCAGCAGCTTGGGAGACCCCTCCGGTTCCTATGGCTACACCTTC
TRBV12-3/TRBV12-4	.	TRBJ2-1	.	CASSLVQGASYNEQFF	TGTGCCAGCAGTTTAGTCCAGGGTGCGTCCTACAATGAGCAGTTCTTC
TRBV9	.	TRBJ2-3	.	CASSVTGASTDTQYF	TGTGCCAGCAGCGTTACGGGGGCTAGCACAGATACGCAGTATTTT
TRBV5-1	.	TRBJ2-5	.	CASSSYMAEETQYF	TGCGCCAGCAGCTCCTACATGGCAGAGGAGACCCAGTACTTC
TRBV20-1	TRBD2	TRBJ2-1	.	CSASHPGLARGGLWEQFF	TGCAGTGCCTCCCACCCGGGACTAGCGAGAGGGGGGTTATGGGAGCAGTTCTTC
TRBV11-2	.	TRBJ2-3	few	CASSSSRGRYTQYF	TGTGCCAGCAGCTCATCCCGGGGACGTTATACGCAGTATTTT
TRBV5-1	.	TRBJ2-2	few	CASRKREGGYTGELFF	TGCGCCAGCAGAAAGCGGGAAGGGGGTTATACCGGGGAGCTGTTTTTT
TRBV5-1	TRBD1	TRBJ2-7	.	CASSLDTTGLVYEQYF	TGCGCCAGCAGCTTGGATACGACAGGGCTTGTGTACGAGCAGTACTTC
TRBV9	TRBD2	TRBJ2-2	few	CASSVAPSGSIPGELFF	TGTGCCAGCAGCGTAGCCCCTAGCGGGAGTATACCCGGGGAGCTGTTTTTT
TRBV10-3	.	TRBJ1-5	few	CAIKQAADQPQHF	TGTGCCATCAAGCAGGCTGCAGATCAGCCCCAGCATTTT